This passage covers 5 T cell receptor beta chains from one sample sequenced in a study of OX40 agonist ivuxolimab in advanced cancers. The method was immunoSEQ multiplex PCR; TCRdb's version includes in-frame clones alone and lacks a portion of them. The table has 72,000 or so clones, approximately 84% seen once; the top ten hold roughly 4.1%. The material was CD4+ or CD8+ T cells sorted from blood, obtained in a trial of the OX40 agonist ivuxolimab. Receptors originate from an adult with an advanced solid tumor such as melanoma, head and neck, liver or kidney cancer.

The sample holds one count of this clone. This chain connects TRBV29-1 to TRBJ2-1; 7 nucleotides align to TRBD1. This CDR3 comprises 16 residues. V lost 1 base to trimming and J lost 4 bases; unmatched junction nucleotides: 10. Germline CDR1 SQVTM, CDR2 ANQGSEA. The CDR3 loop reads CSVEARQGVKYNEQFF. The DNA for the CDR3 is TGCAGCGTTGAAGCCCGACAGGGCGTCAAGTACAATGAGCAGTTCTTC.

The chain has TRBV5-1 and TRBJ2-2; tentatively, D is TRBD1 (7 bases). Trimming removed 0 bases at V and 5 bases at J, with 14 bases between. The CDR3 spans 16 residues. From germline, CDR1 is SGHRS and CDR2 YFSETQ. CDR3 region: CASSLDPGGLTGELFF. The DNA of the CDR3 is TGCGCCAGCAGCTTGGATCCAGGGGGGCTAACCGGGGAGCTGTTTTTT.

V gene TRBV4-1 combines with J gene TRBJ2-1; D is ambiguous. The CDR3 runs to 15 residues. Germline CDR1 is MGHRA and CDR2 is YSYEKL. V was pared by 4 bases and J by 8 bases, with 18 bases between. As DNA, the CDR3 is TGCGCCAGCAGCCCCCCGCAGGTTTCGTCCCATGAGCAGTTCTTC. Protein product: CASSPPQVSSHEQFF.

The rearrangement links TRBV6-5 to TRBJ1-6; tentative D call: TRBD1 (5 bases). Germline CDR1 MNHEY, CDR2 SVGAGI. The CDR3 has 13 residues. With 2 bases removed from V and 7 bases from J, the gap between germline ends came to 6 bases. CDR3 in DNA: TGTGCCAGCAGTTACGACAGCAATTCACCCCTCCACTTT. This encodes CASSYDSNSPLHF.

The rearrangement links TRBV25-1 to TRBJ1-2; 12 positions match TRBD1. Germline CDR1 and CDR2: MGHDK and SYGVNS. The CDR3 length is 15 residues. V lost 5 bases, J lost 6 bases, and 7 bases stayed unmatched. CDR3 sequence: CASSLGQGATDGYTF. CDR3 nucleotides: TGTGCCAGCAGTTTGGGACAGGGGGCGACGGATGGCTACACCTTC.